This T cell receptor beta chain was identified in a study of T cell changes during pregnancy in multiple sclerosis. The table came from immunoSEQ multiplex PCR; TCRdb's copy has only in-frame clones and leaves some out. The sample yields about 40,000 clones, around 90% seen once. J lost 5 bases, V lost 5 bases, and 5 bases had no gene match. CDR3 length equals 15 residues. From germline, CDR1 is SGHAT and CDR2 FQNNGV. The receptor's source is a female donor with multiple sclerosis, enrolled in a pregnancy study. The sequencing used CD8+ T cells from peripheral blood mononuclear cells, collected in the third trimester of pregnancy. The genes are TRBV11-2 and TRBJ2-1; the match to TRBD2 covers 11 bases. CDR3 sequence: CASSPIAGGDNEQFF. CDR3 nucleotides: TGTGCCAGCAGCCCAATAGCGGGAGGGGACAATGAGCAGTTCTTC.